This TCR beta chain originates from a study of cytomegalovirus exposure and HLA in healthy donors. As for the study in general: A preliminary data release comprised tens of millions of unique TCRs obtained from HLA-typed donors. Study outcomes and limitations: What was likely a sequencing artifact was a cluster of highly shared sequence variants. Other equally common chains were less clonally expanded than HLA-associated TCR beta chains, a later analysis showed. Researchers reported from a later analysis that most CMV-associated TCR beta chains appeared HLA-restricted.

Germline V gene sequence: CDR1 MNHEY, CDR2 SVGAGI. This CDR3 spans 14 amino acids. V lost 6 bases and J lost 7, with 15 bases in between. A remark on this clone: Its target is not known.

The study ran its PCR with 60 Vbeta and 13 Jbeta primers. Data came from immunoSEQ multiplex PCR; TCRdb stores just in-frame clones and leaves some out. This table has about 150,000 clones, 70% to 80% appearing once. The clonotype comes from a woman in her thirties or forties in good health and CMV-seronegative. Sequenced sample: PBMCs. The chain joins TRBV6-5 to TRBJ1-4; the D is unclear. The CDR3 is CASSPERGSEKLFF. In DNA form, the CDR3 reads TGTGCCAGCAGCCCCGAGCGAGGGAGTGAAAAACTGTTTTTT.